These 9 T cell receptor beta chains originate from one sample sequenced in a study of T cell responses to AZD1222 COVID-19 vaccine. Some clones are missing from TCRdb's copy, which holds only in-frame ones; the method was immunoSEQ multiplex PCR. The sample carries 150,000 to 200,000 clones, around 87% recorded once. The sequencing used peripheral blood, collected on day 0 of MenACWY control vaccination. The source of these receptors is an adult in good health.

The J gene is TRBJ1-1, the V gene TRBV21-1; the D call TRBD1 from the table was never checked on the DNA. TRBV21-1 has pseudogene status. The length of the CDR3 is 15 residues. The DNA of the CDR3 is TGTGCCAGCAGCAAATACAGGGGGAGGAACACTGAAGCTTTCTTT. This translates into CASSKYRGRNTEAFF.

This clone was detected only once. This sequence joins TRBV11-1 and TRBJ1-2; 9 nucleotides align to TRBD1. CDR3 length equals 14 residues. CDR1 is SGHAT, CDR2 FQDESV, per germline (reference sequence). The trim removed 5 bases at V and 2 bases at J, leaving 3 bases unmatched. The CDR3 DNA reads TGTGCCAGCAGCCCCGGACAGGGGAACTATGGCTACACCTTC. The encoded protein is CASSPGQGNYGYTF.

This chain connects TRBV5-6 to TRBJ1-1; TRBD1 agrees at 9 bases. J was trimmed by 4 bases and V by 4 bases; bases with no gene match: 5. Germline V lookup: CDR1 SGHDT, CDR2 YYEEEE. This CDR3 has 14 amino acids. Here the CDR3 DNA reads TGTGCCAGCAGCCTTGGACAGGGGACCACTGAAGCTTTCTTT. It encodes CASSLGQGTTEAFF.

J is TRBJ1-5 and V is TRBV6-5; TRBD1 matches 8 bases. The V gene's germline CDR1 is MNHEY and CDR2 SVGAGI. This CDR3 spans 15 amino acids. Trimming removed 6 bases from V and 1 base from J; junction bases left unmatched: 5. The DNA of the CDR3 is TGTGCCAGCAGCTTTGACAGGGGAAGCAATCAGCCCCAGCATTTT. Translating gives CASSFDRGSNQPQHF.

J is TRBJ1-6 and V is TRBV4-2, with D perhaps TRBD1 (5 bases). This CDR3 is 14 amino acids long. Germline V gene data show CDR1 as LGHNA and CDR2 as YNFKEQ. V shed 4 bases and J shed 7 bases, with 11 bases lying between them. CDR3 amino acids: CASSLGQGNSPLHF. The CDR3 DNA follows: TGTGCCAGCAGCCTGGGGCAGGGAAATTCACCCCTCCACTTT.

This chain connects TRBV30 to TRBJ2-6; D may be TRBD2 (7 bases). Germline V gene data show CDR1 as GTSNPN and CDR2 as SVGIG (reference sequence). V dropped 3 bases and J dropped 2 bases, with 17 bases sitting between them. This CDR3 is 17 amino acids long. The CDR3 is CAWRRGRAGPGANVLTF. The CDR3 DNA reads TGTGCCTGGAGGAGGGGGAGGGCAGGGCCTGGGGCCAACGTCCTGACTTTC. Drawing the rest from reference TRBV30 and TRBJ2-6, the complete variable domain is SQTIHQWPATLVQPVGSPLSLECTVEGTSNPNLYWYRQAAGRGLQLLFYSVGIGQISSEVPQNLSASRPQDRQFILSSKKLLLSDSGFYLCAWRRGRAGPGANVLTFGAGSRLTVL.

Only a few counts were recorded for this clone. The CDR3 sequence is CAWSVGQRSNTEAFF. As DNA, the CDR3 is TGTGCCTGGAGTGTCGGACAGAGGTCGAACACTGAAGCTTTCTTT. This rearrangement joins TRBV30 to TRBJ1-1; D is perhaps TRBD1 (6 bases). The V and J ends lost 0 bases and 1 base respectively, with 12 bases between them. This CDR3 region has 15 residues. The V gene's germline CDR1 is GTSNPN and CDR2 SVGIG (reference sequence).

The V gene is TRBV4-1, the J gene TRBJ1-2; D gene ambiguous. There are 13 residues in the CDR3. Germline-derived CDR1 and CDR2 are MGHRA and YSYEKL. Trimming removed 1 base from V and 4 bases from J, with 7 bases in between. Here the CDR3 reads CASSQADGYGYTF. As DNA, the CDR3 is TGCGCCAGCAGCCAAGCCGACGGCTATGGCTACACCTTC.

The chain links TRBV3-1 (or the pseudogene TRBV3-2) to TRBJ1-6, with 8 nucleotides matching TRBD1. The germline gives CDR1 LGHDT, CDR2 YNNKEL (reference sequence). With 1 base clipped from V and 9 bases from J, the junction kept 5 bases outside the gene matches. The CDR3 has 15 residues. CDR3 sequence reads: CASSQAWTGTSPLHF. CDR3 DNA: TGTGCCAGCAGCCAAGCCTGGACAGGGACTTCACCCCTCCACTTT.